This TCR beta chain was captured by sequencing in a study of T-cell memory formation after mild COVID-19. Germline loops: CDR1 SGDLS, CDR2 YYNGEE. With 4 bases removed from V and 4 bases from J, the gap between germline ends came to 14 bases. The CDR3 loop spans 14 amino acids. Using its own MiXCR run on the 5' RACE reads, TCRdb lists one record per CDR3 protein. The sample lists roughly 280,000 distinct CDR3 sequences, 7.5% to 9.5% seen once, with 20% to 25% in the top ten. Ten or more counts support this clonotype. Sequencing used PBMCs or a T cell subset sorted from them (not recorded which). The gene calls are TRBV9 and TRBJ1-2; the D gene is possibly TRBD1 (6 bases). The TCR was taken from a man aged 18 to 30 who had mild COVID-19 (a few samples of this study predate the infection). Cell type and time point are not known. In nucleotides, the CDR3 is TGTGCCAGCAGCTCCGGGGGGACAATCTATGGCTACACCTTC. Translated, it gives CASSSGGTIYGYTF. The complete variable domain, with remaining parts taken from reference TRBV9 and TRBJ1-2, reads DSGVTQTPKHLITATGQRVTLRCSPRSGDLSVYWYQQSLDQGLQFLIQYYNGEERAKGNILERFSAQQFPDLHSELNLSSLELGDSALYFCASSSGGTIYGYTFGSGTRLTVV.